Presented here are 31 T cell receptor beta chains from one specimen sequenced in a study of regulatory T cells in long-lasting Graves disease. The time point here: persistent/refractory GD, antithyroid drugs over 5 years with positive TRAb. PBMC-extracted RNA yielded the TCR library. Arm-PCR of CDR3 regions with iRepertoire HTBI primers generated TCR beta libraries. TCRdb independently ran MiXCR on the multiplex PCR reads; one entry per CDR3 protein. The table shows around 450,000 distinct CDR3 sequences, with approximately 21% occurring only once. Specimen: peripheral blood mononuclear cells (PBMCs), collected when the disease was refractory, from a patient treated with antithyroid drugs. The receptors come from a female donor with Graves disease.

This clonotype was observed many times. As DNA, the CDR3 is TGTGCCAGCAGTAACAGGGGGTTGACTGAAGCTTTCTTT. Translated, it gives CASSNRGLTEAFF. The V call is TRBV12-3 or TRBV12-4, the J call TRBJ1-1, with 8 bases that match TRBD1. This CDR3 is built from 13 residues. V was pared by 5 bases and J by 5 bases, with 4 bases of the junction left unmatched.

Many counts were recorded for this clonotype. The genes are TRBV28 and TRBJ1-1, with 8 positions matching TRBD1. Trimming cost V 8 bases and J 8 bases; bases outside gene matches: 4. From germline, CDR1 is MDHEN and CDR2 SYDVKM. CDR3 length: 11 amino acids. CDR3 region: CASGQGWEAFF. The CDR3 DNA is TGTGCCAGCGGACAGGGCTGGGAAGCTTTCTTT.

This clonotype was seen more than once but under ten times. The V gene is TRBV4-3, the J gene TRBJ2-7; weak D call: TRBD2 (6 bases). This CDR3 contains 15 residues. Per germline, CDR1 LGHNA and CDR2 YSLEER. V lost 1 base to trimming and J lost 5 bases, with 15 bases between them. The CDR3 DNA sequence: TGCGCCAGCAGCCAAGCGGGAGATCCGCGCGACGAGCAGTACTTC. This gives the protein CASSQAGDPRDEQYF.

The CDR3, as DNA: TGCGCCAGCAGCTGGACGGATACCTACGAGCAGTACTTC. This sequence encodes CASSWTDTYEQYF. The chain links TRBV5-1 to TRBJ2-7, with unresolved D. The CDR3 spans 13 residues. Germline CDR1 and CDR2: SGHRS and YFSETQ. The V end lost 3 bases, the J end lost 2 bases, and 9 bases lay between the germline ends.

This clonotype was found a few times. The chain is built from TRBV7-9 and TRBJ2-5, with D maybe TRBD2 (6 bases). The ends were cut back, 3 bases at V and 1 base at J, with 9 bases in the middle. CDR3 length equals 14 residues. CDR1 and CDR2 from the germline V gene are SEHNR and FQNEAQ (reference sequence). The CDR3 nucleotides are TGTGCCAGCAGCTTCGGGACTCCCCAAGAGACCCAGTACTTC. The encoded protein is CASSFGTPQETQYF.

This clonotype was detected ten times or more. The CDR3 reads CASHSRGQETQYF. The CDR3 bases are TGTGCCAGCCACAGTAGGGGGCAAGAGACCCAGTACTTC. This chain connects TRBV7-8 to TRBJ2-5, with a possible D match to TRBD1 (6 bases). The V end was cut by 8 bases, the J end by 2 bases, with 12 bases between. Germline values: CDR1 SGHVS, CDR2 FQNEAQ. This CDR3 is built from 13 residues. The whole variable domain, filled in from reference TRBV7-8 and TRBJ2-5, reads GAGVSQSPRYKVAKRGQDVALRCDPISGHVSLFWYQQALGQGPEFLTYFQNEAQLDKSGLPSDRFFAERPEGSVSTLKIQRTQQEDSAVYLCASHSRGQETQYFGPGTRLLVL.

This clonotype was recorded a few times. J is TRBJ1-1 and V is TRBV7-8; no firm D call. The CDR3 covers 15 residues. Germline V CDR1 and CDR2: SGHVS, FQNEAQ. The V gene lost 0 bases and the J gene lost 2 bases, with 10 bases spanning the gap. The CDR3 bases are TGTGCCAGCAGCTTAGCGCCTCAGCCTAACACTGAAGCTTTCTTT. This encodes CASSLAPQPNTEAFF.

This clonotype was detected ten times or more. V usage is TRBV2 and J usage is TRBJ1-1, with D uncertain. The V end was cut by 2 bases, the J end by 2 bases, with 6 bases between. The germline CDR1 and CDR2 sequences are SNHLY and FYNNEI. The CDR3 covers 13 residues. The CDR3 spells CASSEYGNTEAFF. DNA for the CDR3: TGTGCCAGCAGTGAATACGGAAACACTGAAGCTTTCTTT.

The chain's CDR3 is CASSIQGLVGYTF. DNA of the CDR3: TGTGCCAGTAGTATCCAAGGTCTAGTTGGCTACACCTTC. This chain connects TRBV19 to TRBJ1-2; D is unclear. CDR3 length: 13 residues. The germline CDR1 and CDR2 sequences are LNHDA and SQIVND (reference sequence). Trimming left V 3 bases short and J 7 bases short, with 12 bases between.

The chain employs TRBV19 and TRBJ2-2; D assignment may be TRBD1 or TRBD2 (7 bases each). The CDR3 contains 16 residues. V shed 7 bases and J shed 1 base, with 16 bases lying between them. Looked up from germline, CDR1 is LNHDA and CDR2 is SQIVND (reference sequence). This chain's CDR3 is CASIWEGTENTGELFF. The CDR3 region has the DNA TGTGCCAGTATATGGGAGGGGACAGAGAACACCGGGGAGCTGTTTTTT.

This clonotype was observed a few times. The genes are TRBV19 and TRBJ2-7, with D maybe TRBD1 (6 bases). Germline CDR1 LNHDA, CDR2 SQIVND (reference sequence). V was trimmed by 5 bases and J by 0 bases, leaving 14 bases between them. The CDR3 sequence is 15 residues long. The CDR3 sequence: CASSSGQLTSYEQYF. CDR3 bases: TGTGCCAGTAGTTCCGGACAGCTCACCTCCTACGAGCAGTACTTC.

This clonotype came up a few times. This rearrangement joins TRBV15 to TRBJ1-3; 7 bases match TRBD1. Germline trimming cut 4 bases from V and 4 bases from J; bases unmatched to any gene: 1. Germline CDR1 is LNHNV and CDR2 is YYDKDF (reference sequence). There are 13 residues in the CDR3. In DNA form, the CDR3 reads TGTGCCACCAGCAAGACAGGGGGAAACACCATATATTTT. Protein: CATSKTGGNTIYF.

The rearrangement links TRBV7-2 to TRBJ2-2; 8 nucleotides match TRBD1. The CDR3 extends over 15 amino acids. The germline V gene has CDR1 SGHTA and CDR2 FQGNSA. V was pared by 6 bases and J by 3 bases, with 6 bases of the junction left unmatched. CDR3 bases: TGTGCCAGCAGGTCGGACAGGGCGTACACCGGGGAGCTGTTTTTT. Translated: CASRSDRAYTGELFF.

In its sample, this clonotype was seen many times. The gene calls are TRBV6-1 and TRBJ1-1, with D possibly matching TRBD1 (5 bases). V was trimmed by 6 bases and J by 4 bases, leaving 15 bases between them. Germline V gives CDR1 MNHNS, CDR2 SASEGT. The CDR3 is made up of 14 amino acids. DNA for the CDR3: TGTGCCAGCAGCTCCAGGGTCGGTTCCACTGAAGCTTTCTTT. It is translated as CASSSRVGSTEAFF.

The rearrangement links TRBV12-5 to TRBJ2-3, with D possibly TRBD1 on 6 matching bases. The CDR3 totals 13 residues. Germline assignment: CDR1 LGHNT and CDR2 FRNRAP. V shed 7 bases and J shed 7 bases, with 15 bases lying between them. Here the CDR3 reads CASVGDTSYTQYF. The CDR3 coding sequence is TGTGCTAGTGTTGGGGACACTTCCTATACGCAGTATTTT.

V gene TRBV29-1 combines with J gene TRBJ1-2, with D perhaps TRBD1 (5 bases). Germline V CDR1 and CDR2: SQVTM, ANQGSEA. This CDR3 region has 13 residues. The V gene lost 4 bases and the J gene lost 2 bases, with 11 bases spanning the gap. The CDR3 loop reads CSVAQGQNYGYTF. The CDR3 DNA reads as TGCAGCGTTGCCCAGGGTCAAAACTATGGCTACACCTTC.

The table lists this clonotype with many counts. The gene calls are TRBV12-3 or TRBV12-4 and TRBJ1-5; tentative D call: TRBD1 (5 bases). The CDR3 has 16 amino acids. Trimming cost V 1 base and J 11 bases, with 21 bases left between them. Here the CDR3 DNA reads TGTGCCAGCAGTTTAGGACAGTGGGAAGGCTATAGGACCCAGCATTTT. It is translated as CASSLGQWEGYRTQHF.

This chain links TRBV27 with TRBJ2-1, with D perhaps being TRBD1 or TRBD2 (6 bases each). V was pared by 7 bases and J by 7 bases, with 17 bases between. Germline V lookup: CDR1 MNHEY, CDR2 SMNVEV (reference sequence). CDR3 length equals 14 residues. In DNA, the CDR3 is TGTGCCAGCACCTGGACGGGGGCGGGGAATGAGCAGTTCTTC. Its translation: CASTWTGAGNEQFF.

This clonotype was detected many times. J is TRBJ2-7 and V is TRBV7-2; D may correspond to TRBD1 or TRBD2 (6 bases each). CDR3 length equals 16 residues. Germline loops: CDR1 SGHTA, CDR2 FQGNSA. V lost 5 bases, J lost 2 bases, and 19 bases lay in between. This chain's CDR3 is CASSPVRGPTPYEQYF. The DNA of the CDR3 is TGTGCCAGCAGCCCCGTTCGGGGGCCTACGCCCTACGAGCAGTACTTC.

The chain links TRBV11-1 to TRBJ2-5; possible D gene TRBD1, 6 bases. Germline CDR1 SGHAT, CDR2 FQDESV (reference sequence). This CDR3 contains 14 residues. V shed 5 bases and J shed 6 bases, with 16 bases lying between them. The CDR3 DNA sequence: TGTGCCAGCAGCCTGCTCCAGGGGCCAAAGACCCAGTACTTC. It translates to CASSLLQGPKTQYF.

V and J are TRBV29-1 and TRBJ2-2, with D perhaps matching TRBD2 (7 bases). The CDR3 covers 16 residues. Germline-derived CDR1 and CDR2 are SQVTM and ANQGSEA. Trimming removed 0 bases from V and 6 bases from J, with 17 bases in between. The CDR3 here is CSVEDRGADPPGELFF. In nucleotides, the CDR3 is TGCAGCGTTGAAGATCGGGGGGCCGATCCTCCCGGGGAGCTGTTTTTT.

The chain links TRBV15 to TRBJ2-2; D perhaps matches TRBD2 (5 bases). The V gene's germline CDR1 is LNHNV and CDR2 YYDKDF (reference sequence). Trimming took off 0 bases at V and 0 bases at J, with 17 bases between the two ends. CDR3 length: 19 amino acids. CDR3 nucleotide sequence: TGTGCCACCAGCAGAGATTGGTTCCTTGCGGGTTCGAACACCGGGGAGCTGTTTTTT. Protein product: CATSRDWFLAGSNTGELFF.

V and J are TRBV5-1 and TRBJ1-2, with TRBD1 identical over 7 bases. The CDR3 runs 13 residues. The germline CDR1 and CDR2 sequences are SGHRS and YFSETQ. V shed 4 bases, J shed 6 bases, and the junction held 6 bases outside the gene matches. CDR3: CASSPSGGNGYTF. CDR3 DNA sequence: TGCGCCAGCAGCCCCTCAGGGGGGAATGGCTACACCTTC.

This sequence joins TRBV27 and TRBJ2-7; weak D call: TRBD2 (6 bases). The germline CDR1 and CDR2 sequences are MNHEY and SMNVEV (reference sequence). This CDR3 is built from 12 residues. V was pared by 3 bases and J by 7 bases, with 10 bases between. CDR3 coding DNA: TGTGCCAGCAGTTTGCCGGGACTGGAGCAGTACTTC. Translation: CASSLPGLEQYF.

The V and J genes are TRBV10-3 and TRBJ1-5; TRBD1 matches at 7 bases. The junction had 2 bases not matched to a gene; V was cut back by 6 bases and J by 3 bases. Germline-derived CDR1 and CDR2 are ENHRY and SYGVKD. The CDR3 contains 13 residues. CDR3: CAIRGQLNQPQHF. The CDR3 bases are TGTGCCATCAGGGGACAGCTCAATCAGCCCCAGCATTTT.

This clonotype has ten or more counts. The V and J genes are TRBV24-1 and TRBJ1-2, with 11 positions matching TRBD1. The V gene's germline CDR1 is KGHDR and CDR2 SFDVKD. The CDR3 is made up of 16 amino acids. Trimming at V came to 3 bases and at J to 4 bases, leaving 6 bases not matched to a gene. CDR3 sequence reads: CATSDGRTGGTYGYTF. The CDR3 DNA reads TGTGCCACCAGTGATGGTCGGACAGGGGGCACCTATGGCTACACCTTC.

This chain links TRBV19 with TRBJ2-3; 8 nucleotides agree with TRBD2. This CDR3 has 16 amino acids. Germline CDR1 LNHDA, CDR2 SQIVND (reference sequence). V lost 0 bases, J lost 1 base, and 3 bases stayed unmatched. The DNA of the CDR3 is TGTGCCAGTAGTATAGATAGCGGGACCCGCACAGATACGCAGTATTTT. Its translation is CASSIDSGTRTDTQYF.

This clonotype showed up just a few times. The rearrangement joins TRBV12-3 or TRBV12-4 to TRBJ2-1; 7 bases are a match to TRBD2. The CDR3 has 13 amino acids. V shed 11 bases and J 4 bases; nucleotides not matched to a gene: 8. CDR3 sequence (DNA): TGTGCCTCATGTGGCGGGGGTTACAATGAGCAGTTCTTC. Its protein product is CASCGGGYNEQFF.

This clonotype was seen more than once but under ten times. This chain uses TRBV29-1 with TRBJ1-5; no clear D gene. The CDR3 loop spans 11 amino acids. V was trimmed by 6 bases and J by 5 bases, leaving 8 bases between them. CDR1 SQVTM and CDR2 ANQGSEA come from the germline V gene. DNA for the CDR3: TGCAGCGTGCCCATACATCAGCCCCAGCATTTT. Its protein is CSVPIHQPQHF. Full variable domain (rest looked up from reference TRBV29-1 and TRBJ1-5): SAVISQKPSRDICQRGTSLTIQCQVDSQVTMMFWYRQQPGQSLTLIATANQGSEATYESGFVIDKFPISRPNLTFSTLTVSNMSPEDSSIYLCSVPIHQPQHFGDGTRLSIL.

This clonotype came up many times. This rearrangement joins TRBV12-3 or TRBV12-4 to TRBJ1-2; D uncertain. Trimming stripped 7 bases from V and 7 bases from J, with 16 bases between. This CDR3 has 13 amino acids. In DNA, the CDR3 is TGTGCCAGCACCCCGGGCGGGTGGAGTGGCTACACCTTC. Translated: CASTPGGWSGYTF.

The gene calls are TRBV9 and TRBJ1-2; possibly TRBD1 for D (6 bases). The CDR3 runs 12 residues. Looked up from germline, CDR1 is SGDLS and CDR2 is YYNGEE. Trimming removed 2 bases from V and 5 bases from J, with 7 bases in between. The CDR3 region has the DNA TGTGCCAGCAGCGTTCAGGGGTATGGCTACACCTTC. Encoded protein: CASSVQGYGYTF.